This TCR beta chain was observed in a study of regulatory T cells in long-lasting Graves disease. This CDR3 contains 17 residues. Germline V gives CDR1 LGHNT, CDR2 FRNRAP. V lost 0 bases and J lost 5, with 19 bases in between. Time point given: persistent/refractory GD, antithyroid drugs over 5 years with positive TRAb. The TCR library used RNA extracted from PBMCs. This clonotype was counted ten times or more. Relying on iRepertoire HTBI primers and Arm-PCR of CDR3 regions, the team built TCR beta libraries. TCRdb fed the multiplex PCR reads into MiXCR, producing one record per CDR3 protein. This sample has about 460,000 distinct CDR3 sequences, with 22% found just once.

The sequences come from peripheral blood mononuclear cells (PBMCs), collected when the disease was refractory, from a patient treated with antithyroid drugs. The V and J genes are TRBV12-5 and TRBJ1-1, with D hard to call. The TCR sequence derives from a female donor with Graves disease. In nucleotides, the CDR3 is TGTGCTAGTGGTTTGGTACCCGCCGAAGGGCGCGGTACTGAAGCTTTCTTT. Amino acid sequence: CASGLVPAEGRGTEAFF.